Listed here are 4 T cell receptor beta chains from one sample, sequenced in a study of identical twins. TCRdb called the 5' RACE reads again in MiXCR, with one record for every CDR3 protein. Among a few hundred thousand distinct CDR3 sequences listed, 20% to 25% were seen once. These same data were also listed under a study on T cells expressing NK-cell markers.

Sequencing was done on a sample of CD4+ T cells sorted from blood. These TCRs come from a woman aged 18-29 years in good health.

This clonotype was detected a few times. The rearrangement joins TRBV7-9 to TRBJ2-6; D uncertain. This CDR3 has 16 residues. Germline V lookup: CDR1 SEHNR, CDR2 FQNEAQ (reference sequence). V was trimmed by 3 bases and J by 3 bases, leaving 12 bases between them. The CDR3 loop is CASSFGFGGGANVLTF. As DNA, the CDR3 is TGTGCCAGCAGCTTTGGTTTTGGTGGTGGGGCCAACGTCCTGACTTTC.

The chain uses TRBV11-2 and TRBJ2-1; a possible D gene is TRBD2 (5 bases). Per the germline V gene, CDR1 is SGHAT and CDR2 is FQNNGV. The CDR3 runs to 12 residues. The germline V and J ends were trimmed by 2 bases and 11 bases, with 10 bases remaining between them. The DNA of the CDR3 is TGTGCCAGCAGCTTATGGAGGAATAAGCAGTTCTTC. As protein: CASSLWRNKQFF. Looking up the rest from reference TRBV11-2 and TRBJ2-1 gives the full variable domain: EAGVAQSPRYKIIEKRQSVAFWCNPISGHATLYWYQQILGQGPKLLIQFQNNGVVDDSQLPKDRFSAERLKGVDSTLKIQPAKLEDSAVYLCASSLWRNKQFFGPGTRLTVL.

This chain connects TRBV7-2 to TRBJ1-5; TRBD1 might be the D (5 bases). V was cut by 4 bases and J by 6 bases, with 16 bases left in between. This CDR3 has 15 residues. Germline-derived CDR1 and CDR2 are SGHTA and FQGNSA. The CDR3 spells CASSSQGLSSQPQHF. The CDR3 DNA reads TGTGCCAGCAGCTCCCAGGGTCTTAGCTCTCAGCCCCAGCATTTT.

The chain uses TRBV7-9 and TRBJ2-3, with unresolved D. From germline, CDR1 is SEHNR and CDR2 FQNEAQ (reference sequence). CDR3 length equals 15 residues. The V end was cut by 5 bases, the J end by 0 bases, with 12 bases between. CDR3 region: CASSPDPRSTDTQYF. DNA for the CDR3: TGTGCCAGCAGCCCGGACCCTCGGAGCACAGATACGCAGTATTTT.